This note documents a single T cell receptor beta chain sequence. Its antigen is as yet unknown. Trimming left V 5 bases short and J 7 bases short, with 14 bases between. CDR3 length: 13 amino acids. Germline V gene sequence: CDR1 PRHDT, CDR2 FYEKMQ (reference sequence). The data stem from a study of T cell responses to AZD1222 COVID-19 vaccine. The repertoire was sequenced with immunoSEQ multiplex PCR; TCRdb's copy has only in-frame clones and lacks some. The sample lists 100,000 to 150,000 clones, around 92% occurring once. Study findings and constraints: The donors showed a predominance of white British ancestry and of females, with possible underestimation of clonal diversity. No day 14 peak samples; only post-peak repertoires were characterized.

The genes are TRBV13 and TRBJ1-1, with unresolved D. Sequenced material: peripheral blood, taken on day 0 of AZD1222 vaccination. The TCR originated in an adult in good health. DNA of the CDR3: TGTGCCAGCAGCGTCCTCCGGGGTGGTGAAGCTTTCTTT. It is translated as CASSVLRGGEAFF.